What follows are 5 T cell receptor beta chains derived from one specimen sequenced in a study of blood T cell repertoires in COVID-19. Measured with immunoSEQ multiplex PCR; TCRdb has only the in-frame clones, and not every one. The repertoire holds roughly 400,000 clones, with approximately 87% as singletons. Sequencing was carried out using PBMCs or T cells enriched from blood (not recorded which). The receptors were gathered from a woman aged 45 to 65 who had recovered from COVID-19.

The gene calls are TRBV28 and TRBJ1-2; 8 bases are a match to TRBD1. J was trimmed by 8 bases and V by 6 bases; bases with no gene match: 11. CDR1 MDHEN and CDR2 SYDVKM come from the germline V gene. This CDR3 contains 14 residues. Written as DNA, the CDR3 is TGTGCCAGCAGGGCGGGACAGGCCATTAGGGGCTACACCTTC. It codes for CASRAGQAIRGYTF.

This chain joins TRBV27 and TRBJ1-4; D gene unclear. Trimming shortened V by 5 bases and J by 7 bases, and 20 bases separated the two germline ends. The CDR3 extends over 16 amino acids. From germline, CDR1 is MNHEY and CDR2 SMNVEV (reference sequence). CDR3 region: CASSASGILRGEKLFF. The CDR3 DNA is TGTGCCAGCAGTGCCTCAGGAATCCTCCGGGGTGAAAAACTGTTTTTT.

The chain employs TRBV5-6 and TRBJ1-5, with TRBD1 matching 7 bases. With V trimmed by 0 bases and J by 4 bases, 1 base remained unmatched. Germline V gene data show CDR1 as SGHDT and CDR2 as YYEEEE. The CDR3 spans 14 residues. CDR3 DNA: TGTGCCAGCAGCTTGGGGGACAGAAATCAGCCCCAGCATTTT. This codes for CASSLGDRNQPQHF.

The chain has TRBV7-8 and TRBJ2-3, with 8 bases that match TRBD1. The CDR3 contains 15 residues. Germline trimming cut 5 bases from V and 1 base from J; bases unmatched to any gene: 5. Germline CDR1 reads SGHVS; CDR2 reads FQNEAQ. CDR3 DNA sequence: TGTGCCAGCAGCCCTCAACAGGGGGGCACAGATACGCAGTATTTT. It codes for CASSPQQGGTDTQYF.

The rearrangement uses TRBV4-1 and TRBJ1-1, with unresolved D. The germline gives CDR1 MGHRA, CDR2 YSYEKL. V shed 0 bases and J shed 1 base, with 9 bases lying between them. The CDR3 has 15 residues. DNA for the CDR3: TGCGCCAGCAGCCAAGATGCAGGAACGAACACTGAAGCTTTCTTT. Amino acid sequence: CASSQDAGTNTEAFF.